This entry describes one TCR beta chain. No antigen is known for it. This sample stems from a study of pediatric ulcerative colitis. One to two pinch biopsies were taken from the rectum during colonoscopy. The study's findings and limits: Compared with controls, ulcerative colitis showed greater blood-rectum clone sharing. Rectal repertoires separated controls, mild-moderate and acute severe colitis.

Each sample received Survey-level depth of up to 500,000 reads. Assay used: immunoSEQ multiplex PCR; TCRdb lists only in-frame clones, some missing. The sample consists of tens of thousands of clones, roughly 82% of them appearing once. Trimming removed 7 bases from V and 8 bases from J, with 29 bases in between. Germline V CDR1 and CDR2: MNHEY, SMNVEV (reference sequence). The CDR3 is made up of 18 amino acids. The chain uses TRBV27 and TRBJ1-4; D is possibly TRBD1 (5 bases). The receptor was isolated from a boy between 5 and 17 years old with severe ulcerative colitis. The sequenced sample consisted of gut tissue. In nucleotides, the CDR3 is TGTGCCAGCACCTATTATTGGAGGGGTGACCAGGGTAGGGAAAAACTGTTTTTT. This sequence encodes CASTYYWRGDQGREKLFF.